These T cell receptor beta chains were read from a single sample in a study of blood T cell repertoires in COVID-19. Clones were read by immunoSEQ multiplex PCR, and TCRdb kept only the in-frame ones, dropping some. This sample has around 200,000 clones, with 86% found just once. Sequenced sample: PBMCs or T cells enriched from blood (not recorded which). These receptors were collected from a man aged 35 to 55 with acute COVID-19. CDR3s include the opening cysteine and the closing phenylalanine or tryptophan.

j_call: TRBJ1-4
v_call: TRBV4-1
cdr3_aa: CASSQDYRGDEKLFF

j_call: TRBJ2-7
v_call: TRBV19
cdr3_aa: CASSGTGAYEQYF

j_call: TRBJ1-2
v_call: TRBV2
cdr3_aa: CASSEIGVPYGYTF

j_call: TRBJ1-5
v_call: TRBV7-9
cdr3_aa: CASSPFPSNQPQHF

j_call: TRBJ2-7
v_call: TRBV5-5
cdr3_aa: CASSLAAGQGIYEQYF

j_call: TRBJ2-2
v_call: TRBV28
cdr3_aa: CASRVQGAFGAGELFF

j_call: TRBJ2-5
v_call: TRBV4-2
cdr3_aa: CASSPRRTSGILWETQYF

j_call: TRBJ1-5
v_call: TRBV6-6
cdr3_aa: CASSTTQGASNQPQHF

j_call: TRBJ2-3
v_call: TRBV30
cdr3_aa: CAWSFTGAVTDTQYF

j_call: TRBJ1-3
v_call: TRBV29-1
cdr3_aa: CSVAGTAVGNTIYF

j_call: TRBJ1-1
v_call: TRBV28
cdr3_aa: CASSFLRNTEAFF

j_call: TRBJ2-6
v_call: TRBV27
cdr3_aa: CASSLYGQGDSGANVLTF

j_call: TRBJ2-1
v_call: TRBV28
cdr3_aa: CASSSPGGRAPYNEQFF

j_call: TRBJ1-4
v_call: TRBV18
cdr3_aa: CASSPEDRRNEKLFF

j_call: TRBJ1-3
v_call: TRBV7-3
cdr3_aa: CASSLAGTGSGNTIYF

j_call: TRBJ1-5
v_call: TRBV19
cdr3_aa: CASIRSDSNQPQHF

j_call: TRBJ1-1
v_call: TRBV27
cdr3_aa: CASSLWPNTEAFF

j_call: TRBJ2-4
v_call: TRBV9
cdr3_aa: CASSVEGEGNIQYF

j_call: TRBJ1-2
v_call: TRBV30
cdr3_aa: CAWSVPDRSFPYGYTF

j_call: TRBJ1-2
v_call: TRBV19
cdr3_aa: CASSPDRVYGYTF

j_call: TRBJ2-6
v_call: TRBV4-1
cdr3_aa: CASSPAGTASSGANVLTF

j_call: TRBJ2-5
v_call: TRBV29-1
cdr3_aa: CSVEAPGQRQETQYF

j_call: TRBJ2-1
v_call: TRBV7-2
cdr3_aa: CASSPTGTSSYNEQFF

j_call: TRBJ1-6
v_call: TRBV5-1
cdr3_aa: CASSLTSSYNSPLHF

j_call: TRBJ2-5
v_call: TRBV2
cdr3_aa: CASSRRLAGGRETQYF

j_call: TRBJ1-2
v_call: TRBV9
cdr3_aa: CASSGGSTNYGYTF

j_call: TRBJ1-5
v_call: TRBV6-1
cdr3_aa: CASSEAGNQPQHF

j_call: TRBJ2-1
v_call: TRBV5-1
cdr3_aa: CASSSSRTSGTNEQFF

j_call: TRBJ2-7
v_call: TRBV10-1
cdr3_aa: CASGGQGASYEQYF

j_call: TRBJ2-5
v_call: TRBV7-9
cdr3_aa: CASSLAANQRETQYF

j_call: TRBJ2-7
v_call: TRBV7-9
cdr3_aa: CASIPTSGRTYEQYF

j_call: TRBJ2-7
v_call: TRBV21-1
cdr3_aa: CASSTDRQDRGIYEQYF

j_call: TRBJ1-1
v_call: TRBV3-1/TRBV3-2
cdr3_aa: CASSTVSNTEAFF

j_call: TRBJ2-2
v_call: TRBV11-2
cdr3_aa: CASSGWFGQGTGGGGELFF

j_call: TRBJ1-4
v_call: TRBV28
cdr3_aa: CASSGTTNEKLFF

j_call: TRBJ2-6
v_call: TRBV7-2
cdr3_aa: CAEDSHSGANVLTF

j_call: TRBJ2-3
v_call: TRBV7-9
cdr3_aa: CASSLGQGSTDTQYF

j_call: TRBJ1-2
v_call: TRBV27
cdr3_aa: CAKPGQGSGYTF

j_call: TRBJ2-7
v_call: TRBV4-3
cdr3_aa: CASSQNRGMAHEQYF

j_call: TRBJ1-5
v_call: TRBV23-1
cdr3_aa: CASSQSAGWSNQPQHF

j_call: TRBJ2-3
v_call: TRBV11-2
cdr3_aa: CASSWTLTDTQYF

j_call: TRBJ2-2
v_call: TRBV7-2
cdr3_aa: CASSPQSGSIGELFF

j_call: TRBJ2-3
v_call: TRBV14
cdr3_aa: CASSHAVSTDTQYF

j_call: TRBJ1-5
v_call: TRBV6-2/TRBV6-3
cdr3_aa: CASSFLAGGPQHF

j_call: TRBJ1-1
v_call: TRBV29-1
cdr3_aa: CSVGAGIEAFF

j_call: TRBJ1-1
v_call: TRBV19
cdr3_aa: CASSIDPRTAGTEAFF

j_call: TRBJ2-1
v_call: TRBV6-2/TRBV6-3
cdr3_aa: CASSSGTSGWNEQFF

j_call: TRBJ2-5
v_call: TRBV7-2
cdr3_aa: CASSLARFQSETQYF

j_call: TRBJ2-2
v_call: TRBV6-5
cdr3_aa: CASSRTSTGELFF

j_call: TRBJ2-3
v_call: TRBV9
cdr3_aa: CASSPGLAGDTQYF

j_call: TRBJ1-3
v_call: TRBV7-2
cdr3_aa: CASSLNNQVHTIYF

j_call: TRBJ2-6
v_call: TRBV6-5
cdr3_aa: CASNYMAGPGANVLTF

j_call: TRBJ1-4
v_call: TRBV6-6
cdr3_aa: CASSTTGKGSNEKLFF

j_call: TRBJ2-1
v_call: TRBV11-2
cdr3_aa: CASSPFGGGVYSHEQFF